This T cell receptor (beta chain) derives from a study of blood T cell repertoires in COVID-19. CDR1 and CDR2 (germline): SGHNT, YYREEE (reference sequence). The length of the CDR3 is 19 residues. The V gene lost 9 bases and the J gene lost 4 bases, with 34 bases spanning the gap. Libraries were prepared by immunoSEQ multiplex PCR; TCRdb keeps only in-frame clonotypes and omits some of them. This sample carries over 250,000 clones, roughly 86% of them seen once, and the ten largest clones take approximately 2%. This study enrolled people aged about 18 to 100 from around 25 US geographic areas. Each recovered donor of Cohort 3 presented with two negative PCRs, clearance, or symptom resolution.

Sequencing was carried out using PBMCs or T cells enriched from blood (not recorded which). The receptor comes from a woman in her sixties who had recovered from COVID-19. The chain has TRBV5-4 and TRBJ1-2; TRBD1 is a possible D gene (6 bases). CDR3 nucleotides: TGTGCCACTCATGCGGTCGGGGGGCGCACCCAAGTTGGGTCCTATGGCTACACCTTC. This sequence encodes CATHAVGGRTQVGSYGYTF.